A selection of T cell receptor beta chains follows, all from one sample in a study of STAT3 mutations in large granular lymphocyte leukemia. Data came from immunoSEQ multiplex PCR; TCRdb stores just in-frame clones and leaves some out. The sample carries tens of thousands of clones, approximately 84% recorded once. The sequenced sample was peripheral blood mononuclear cells. These receptors were collected from a man between 60 and 75 years old with T-cell large granular lymphocyte leukemia. Some clones in this sample may be carry-over from other donors' samples. Each CDR3 is given with its conserved first and last residue. Each record gives: CDR3 DNA, CDR3 protein, clone size, D gene, J gene, V gene. A D gene is named only where the DNA matches it firmly. A row's size may be missing; if present it is once, few, many or a size class.

TGCGCCAGCAGCTTGGTATCGGACGACATGCAGTTCTTC | CASSLVSDDMQFF | NA | NA | TRBJ2-1 | TRBV5-1
TGTGCCAGCAGCTTGGAGGCGGGATATGACTACGAGCAGTACTTC | CASSLEAGYDYEQYF | NA | NA | TRBJ2-7 | TRBV5-4
TGTGCCAGCAGGGGGGGGACAGGGGCCTACGAGCAGTACTTC | CASRGGTGAYEQYF | NA | TRBD1 | TRBJ2-7 | TRBV27
TGTGCCGCGTCAGGGGTGGGGACTGAAGCTTTCTTT | CAASGVGTEAFF | NA | NA | TRBJ1-1 | TRBV6-5
TGCGCCAGCAGCCCTGATCGGACTACCCAAGAGACCCAGTACTTC | CASSPDRTTQETQYF | few | NA | TRBJ2-5 | TRBV5-1
TGTGCCAGCAACGATCGTGGACCGACGGGCTATGGCTACACCTTC | CASNDRGPTGYGYTF | NA | NA | TRBJ1-2 | TRBV28
TGTGCCAGCAGTGACCCGAATTCACCCCTCCACTTT | CASSDPNSPLHF | NA | NA | TRBJ1-6 | TRBV19
TGCGCCAGCAGCTTGGCCGGGGAGGGAAAACTGTTTTTT | CASSLAGEGKLFF | NA | NA | TRBJ1-4 | TRBV5-1
TGTGCCAGCAGCCCGGAGGGACTAGCGGGATACTACGAGCAGTACTTC | CASSPEGLAGYYEQYF | NA | TRBD2 | TRBJ2-7 | TRBV7-6
TGTGCCAGCAGCTTGGAACAGGGGTGGAATGGCTACACCTTC | CASSLEQGWNGYTF | NA | TRBD1 | TRBJ1-2 | TRBV5-4
TGTGCCAGCAGTGAAGGGCCGCCCGAGCAGTACTTC | CASSEGPPEQYF | NA | NA | TRBJ2-7 | TRBV6-1
TGCGCCAGCCGCCGGGCTAGCAACAATGAGCAGTTCTTC | CASRRASNNEQFF | NA | NA | TRBJ2-1 | TRBV5-1
TGCAGCGTTGGGGCCGAGGGGGGGGGCACAGATACGCAGTATTTT | CSVGAEGGGTDTQYF | once | NA | TRBJ2-3 | TRBV29-1
TGCGCCAGCAGCGAACAAGCGCCAAATGAGCAGTTCTTC | CASSEQAPNEQFF | once | NA | TRBJ2-1 | TRBV5-1
TGTGCCAGCGCAACAGGGGGCGCGGGTCAGCCCCAGCATTTT | CASATGGAGQPQHF | few | TRBD1 | TRBJ1-5 | TRBV28
TGTGCCTGGGGGACGGGGTTCCATGGCTACACCTTC | CAWGTGFHGYTF | NA | NA | TRBJ1-2 | TRBV30
TGCGCCAGCACGGAGGCGGTAGCGAGAGGTGAGCAGTTCTTC | CASTEAVARGEQFF | NA | NA | TRBJ2-1 | TRBV10-2
TGCGCCAGCAGCCAAGATTCCCATCAGGGGCCTCAGCCCCAGCATTTT | CASSQDSHQGPQPQHF | NA | NA | TRBJ1-5 | TRBV4-3
TGTGCCAGCAGCGGAGACAGCGACACTGAAGCTTTCTTT | CASSGDSDTEAFF | NA | NA | TRBJ1-1 | TRBV9
TGCGCCAGCAGCCCTGGACTAGCGGGTCATGAGACCCAGTACTTC | CASSPGLAGHETQYF | once | TRBD2 | TRBJ2-5 | TRBV5-1
TGTGCCTGGAGTGTATCCTGGAGCTCTGGAAACACCATATATTTT | CAWSVSWSSGNTIYF | once | NA | TRBJ1-3 | TRBV30
TGTGCCACCAGCAGAGGAGGCTCTAGGGACATTCAGTACTTC | CATSRGGSRDIQYF | few | NA | TRBJ2-4 | TRBV15